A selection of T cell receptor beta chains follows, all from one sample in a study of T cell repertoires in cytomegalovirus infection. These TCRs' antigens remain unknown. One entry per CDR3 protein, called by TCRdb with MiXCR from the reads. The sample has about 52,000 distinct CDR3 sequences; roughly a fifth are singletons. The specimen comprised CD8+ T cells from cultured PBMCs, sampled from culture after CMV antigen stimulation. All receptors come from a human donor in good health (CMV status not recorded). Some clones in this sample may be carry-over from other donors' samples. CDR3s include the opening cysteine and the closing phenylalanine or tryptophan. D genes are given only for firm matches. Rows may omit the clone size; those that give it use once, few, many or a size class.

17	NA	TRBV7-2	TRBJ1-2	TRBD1	TGTGCCAGCAGCTTAGCGCTTTCAGGGACAGGGCCCTATGGCTACACCTTC	CASSLALSGTGPYGYTF
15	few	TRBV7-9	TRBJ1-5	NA	TGTGCCAGCAGCTTAGGAGGGTGGGGCGTTCAGCCCCAGCATTTT	CASSLGGWGVQPQHF
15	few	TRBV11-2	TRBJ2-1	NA	TGTGCCAGCAGCGTCGACAAGAGCTCCTACAATGAGCAGTTCTTC	CASSVDKSSYNEQFF
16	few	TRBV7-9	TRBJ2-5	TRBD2	TGTGCCAGCAGCTCCGGGACTAGTTCAAGCAGAGAGACCCAGTACTTC	CASSSGTSSSRETQYF
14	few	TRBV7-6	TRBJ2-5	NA	TGTGCCAGCAGCCCGGGGACCGCACAAGAGACCCAGTACTTC	CASSPGTAQETQYF
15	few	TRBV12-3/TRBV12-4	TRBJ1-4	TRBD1	TGTGCCAGCAGTCCCACAGGGGGAAGGCATGAAAAACTGTTTTTT	CASSPTGGRHEKLFF
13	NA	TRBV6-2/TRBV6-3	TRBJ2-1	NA	TGTGCCAGCAGTTACGGAGGGATTAACCCGCAGTTCTTC	CASSYGGINPQFF
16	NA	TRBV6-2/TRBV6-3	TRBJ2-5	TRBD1	TGTGCCAGCAGTTCCACCTCCGGGACAGGGACGGAGACCCAGTACTTC	CASSSTSGTGTETQYF
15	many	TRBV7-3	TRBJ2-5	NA	TGTGCCAGCAGCTTAATGGGGGGGCCGGGAGAGACCCAGTACTTC	CASSLMGGPGETQYF
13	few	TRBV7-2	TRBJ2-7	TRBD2	TGTGCCAGCCGCGGGGGGGAGGCCTACGAGCAGTACTTC	CASRGGEAYEQYF
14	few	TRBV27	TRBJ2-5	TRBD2	TGTGCCAGCTCCTCCGGGGGGGTCTATGAGACCCAGTACTTC	CASSSGGVYETQYF
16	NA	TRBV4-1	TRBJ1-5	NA	TGCGCCAGCAGCCAAGGAGCAGGGCCAGGAGATCAGCCCCAGCATTTT	CASSQGAGPGDQPQHF
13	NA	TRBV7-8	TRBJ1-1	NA	TGTGCCAGCAGCCCACAGGGTTTTTCTGAAGCTTTCTTT	CASSPQGFSEAFF
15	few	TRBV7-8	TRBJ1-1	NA	TGTGCCAGCAGATCGACACGGGGGCCTAACACTGAAGCTTTCTTT	CASRSTRGPNTEAFF
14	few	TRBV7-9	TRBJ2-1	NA	TGTGCCAGCAGCTCCAGCGGATCCTACAATGAGCAGTTCTTC	CASSSSGSYNEQFF
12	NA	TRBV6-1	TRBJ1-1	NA	TGTGCCAGCAGCCCGGTGCCGAATGAAGCTTTCTTT	CASSPVPNEAFF
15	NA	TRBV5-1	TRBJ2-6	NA	TGCGCCAGCAGTTCGACAAGGAGTGGGGCCAACGTCCTGACTTTC	CASSSTRSGANVLTF
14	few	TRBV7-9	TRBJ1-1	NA	TGTGCCAGCAGCCCTCAGGGGCCCCCAAATGAAGCTTTCTTT	CASSPQGPPNEAFF
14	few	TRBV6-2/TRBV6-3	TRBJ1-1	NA	TGTGCCAGCAGTGGCCATCGAGGGACCACTGAAGCTTTCTTT	CASSGHRGTTEAFF
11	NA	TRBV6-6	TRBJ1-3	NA	TGTGCCAGCACCCCTGGAAACACCATATATTTT	CASTPGNTIYF
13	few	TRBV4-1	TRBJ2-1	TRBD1	TGCGCCAGCGGGACAGGGTTATCCAATGAGCAGTTCTTC	CASGTGLSNEQFF
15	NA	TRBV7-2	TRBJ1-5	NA	TGTGCCAGCAGCTTAAGGGGGACACTCAATCAGCCCCAGCATTTT	CASSLRGTLNQPQHF
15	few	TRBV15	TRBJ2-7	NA	TGTGCCACCAGCGGGGGGGCCACGGGAACCTACGAGCAGTACTTC	CATSGGATGTYEQYF
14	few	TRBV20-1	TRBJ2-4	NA	TGCAGTGCTAGGGCAGGGGACGCCAAAAACATTCAGTACTTC	CSARAGDAKNIQYF
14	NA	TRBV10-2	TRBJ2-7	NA	TGCGCCAGCAGTGAGTCGCGGCTAGATGACGAGCAGTACTTC	CASSESRLDDEQYF
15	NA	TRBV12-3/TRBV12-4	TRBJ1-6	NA	TGTGCCAGCAGTTTGCAGGGGACTTATAATTCACCCCTCCACTTT	CASSLQGTYNSPLHF
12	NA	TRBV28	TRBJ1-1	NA	TGTGCCAGCAGTTTCGACGACCGTGAAGCTTTCTTT	CASSFDDREAFF
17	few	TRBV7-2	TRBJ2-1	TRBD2	TGTGCCAGCAGCCTACATGGTCTAGCGGGGGGGTTCAATGAGCAGTTCTTC	CASSLHGLAGGFNEQFF
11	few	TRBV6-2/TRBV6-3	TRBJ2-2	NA	TGTGCCAGCAGTTACCCCGGGGAGCTGTTTTTT	CASSYPGELFF
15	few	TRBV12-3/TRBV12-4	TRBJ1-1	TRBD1	TGTGCCAGCAGTCAGGTGACAGGGTTGAACACTGAAGCTTTCTTT	CASSQVTGLNTEAFF
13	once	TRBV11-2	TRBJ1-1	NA	TGTGCCAGCAGCGGCGGGCCGGGCACTGAAGCTTTCTTT	CASSGGPGTEAFF
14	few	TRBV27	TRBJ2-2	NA	TGTGCCAGCAGTTCACAGGGCCCCACCGGGGAGCTGTTTTTT	CASSSQGPTGELFF
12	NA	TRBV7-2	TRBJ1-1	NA	TGTGCCAGCAGCCCGGACACTGTTGAAGCTTTCTTT	CASSPDTVEAFF
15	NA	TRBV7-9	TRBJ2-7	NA	TGTGCCAGCAGCCCCCCGGGGGACAGCAACTACGAGCAGTACTTC	CASSPPGDSNYEQYF
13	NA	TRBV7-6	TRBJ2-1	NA	TGTGCCAGCAGCTTAGGGAGGCGAAATGAGCAGTTCTTC	CASSLGRRNEQFF
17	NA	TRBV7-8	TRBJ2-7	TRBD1	TGTGCCAGCAGCCTCTTCAGACAGGGGACCCGATTTGCCGAGCAGTACTTC	CASSLFRQGTRFAEQYF
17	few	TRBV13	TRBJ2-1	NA	TGTGCCAGCAGCATCCGGGGCTCCCGGAGCTCCTACAATGAGCAGTTCTTC	CASSIRGSRSSYNEQFF
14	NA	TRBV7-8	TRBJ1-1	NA	TGTGCCAGCAGCTTAGTTTACTGGGACACTGAAGCTTTCTTT	CASSLVYWDTEAFF
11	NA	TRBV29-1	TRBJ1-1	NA	TGCAGCGTTGAACTCTCCGCTGAAGCTTTCTTT	CSVELSAEAFF
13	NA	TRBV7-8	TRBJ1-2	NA	TGTGCCAGCAGCCTAACTCCCTCCTATGGCTACACCTTC	CASSLTPSYGYTF
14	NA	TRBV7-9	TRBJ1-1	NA	TGTGCCAGCAGCTTACCGGGCCCGGGAACTGAAGCTTTCTTT	CASSLPGPGTEAFF
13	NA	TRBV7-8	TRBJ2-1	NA	TGTGCCAGCAGCTTCGCCAGTGGCAATGAGCAGTTCTTC	CASSFASGNEQFF
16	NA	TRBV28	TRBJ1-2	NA	TGTGCCAGCAGTTTCGATTCGGGACTGGCAAACTATGGCTACACCTTC	CASSFDSGLANYGYTF
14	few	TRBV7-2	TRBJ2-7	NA	TGTGCCAGCAGCTTAGAAGGGGTGGCCTACGAGCAGTACTTC	CASSLEGVAYEQYF
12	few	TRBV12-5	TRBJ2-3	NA	TGTGCTAGTGGGATGGGAAGAGATACGCAGTATTTT	CASGMGRDTQYF
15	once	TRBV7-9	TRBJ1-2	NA	TGTGCCAGCAGCAGCCGGGGGGTAGCTAACTATGGCTACACCTTC	CASSSRGVANYGYTF
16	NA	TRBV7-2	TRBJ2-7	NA	TGTGCCAGCAGCTTAAAATCCCGGGACTCAGCCTACGAGCAGTACTTC	CASSLKSRDSAYEQYF
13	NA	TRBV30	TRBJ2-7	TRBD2	TGTGCCTGGAGTGAGTTGGGAGGGCACGAGCAGTACTTC	CAWSELGGHEQYF
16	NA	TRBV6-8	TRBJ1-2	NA	TGTGCCAGCAGTTACTCGACGGCCAGCCTCCTCTATGGCTACACCTTC	CASSYSTASLLYGYTF
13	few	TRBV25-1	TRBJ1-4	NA	TGTGCCAGCAGCCTAGGGAGCGGGGAAAAACTGTTTTTT	CASSLGSGEKLFF
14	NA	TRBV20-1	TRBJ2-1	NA	TGCAGTGCTCTCGCAGTGAGCTCCTACAATGAGCAGTTCTTC	CSALAVSSYNEQFF
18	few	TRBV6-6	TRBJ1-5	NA	TGTGCCAGCAGTCTCGTCGGTGGGACCCCTGCTAGGAATCAGCCCCAGCATTTT	CASSLVGGTPARNQPQHF
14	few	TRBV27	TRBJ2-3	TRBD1	TGTGCCAGCAGTTTGGCAGGGGGAACAGATACGCAGTATTTT	CASSLAGGTDTQYF
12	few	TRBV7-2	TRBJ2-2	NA	TGTGCCAGCAGTACGAACACCGGGGAGCTGTTTTTT	CASSTNTGELFF